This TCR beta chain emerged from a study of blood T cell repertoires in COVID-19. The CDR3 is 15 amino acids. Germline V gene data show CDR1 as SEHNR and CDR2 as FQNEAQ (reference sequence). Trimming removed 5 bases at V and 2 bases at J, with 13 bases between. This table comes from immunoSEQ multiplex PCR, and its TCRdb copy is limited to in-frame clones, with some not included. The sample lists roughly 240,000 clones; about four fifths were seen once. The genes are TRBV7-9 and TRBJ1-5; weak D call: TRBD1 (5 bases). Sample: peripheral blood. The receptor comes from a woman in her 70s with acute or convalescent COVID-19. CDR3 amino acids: CASSLIGGGNQPQHF. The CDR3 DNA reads TGTGCCAGCAGCCTGATCGGGGGAGGCAATCAGCCCCAGCATTTT.